A single sample gave rise to the 28 T cell receptor beta chains below, sequenced in a study of T cell repertoires in cytomegalovirus infection. Which antigens these TCRs recognize remains unknown. Via MiXCR, TCRdb re-called the reads, giving one row per CDR3 protein. The sample holds about 85,000 distinct CDR3 sequences, roughly half seen once. This sample comprised CD8+ T cells from cultured PBMCs, obtained from culture after CMV antigen stimulation. The receptors stem from a human donor in good health (CMV status not recorded). Some clones in this sample may be carry-over from other donors' samples.

This clonotype was seen once. The CDR3 here is CASSLAGTSAYNQPQHF. The CDR3, as DNA: TGTGCCAGCAGTTTAGCAGGGACGTCTGCGTACAATCAGCCCCAGCATTTT. V gene TRBV28 combines with J gene TRBJ1-5; D may be TRBD1 (5 bases). This CDR3 is built from 17 residues. The V gene lost 2 bases and the J gene lost 3 bases, with 17 bases spanning the gap. Germline V gives CDR1 MDHEN, CDR2 SYDVKM.

This clonotype was seen a single time. The chain joins TRBV12-3 or TRBV12-4 to TRBJ2-3, with 8 bases matching TRBD2. The CDR3 loop spans 15 amino acids. Trimming cost V 3 bases and J 4 bases; bases outside gene matches: 6. The CDR3 bases are TGTGCCAGCAGTTTGGTAGCGGGAACACCAGATACGCAGTATTTT. Translating it yields CASSLVAGTPDTQYF.

This clonotype was observed a handful of times. The rearrangement joins TRBV7-9 to TRBJ1-5, with 7 bases identical to TRBD1. J gave up 7 bases and V 3 bases, and 3 bases lay outside the gene matches. The CDR3 is 13 amino acids. Germline V lookup: CDR1 SEHNR, CDR2 FQNEAQ (reference sequence). The CDR3 loop is CASSFQGGQPQHF. Here the CDR3 DNA reads TGTGCCAGCAGCTTCCAGGGGGGCCAGCCCCAGCATTTT.

The chain employs TRBV4-1 and TRBJ1-1; D call uncertain. Trimming took 0 bases from V and 10 from J, leaving 6 bases between them. The CDR3 totals 11 residues. In germline, CDR1 is MGHRA, CDR2 YSYEKL. DNA of the CDR3: TGCGCCAGCAGCCAAGATTGGATAGCTTTCTTT. As protein: CASSQDWIAFF.

The chain has TRBV5-6 and TRBJ1-2; the match to TRBD1 covers 8 bases. Losses at the gene ends were 6 bases for V and 7 bases for J; bases not matched to a gene: 5. CDR1 SGHDT and CDR2 YYEEEE come from the germline V gene. The CDR3 covers 12 residues. The CDR3 spells CASTVDRGGYTF. The CDR3 coding sequence is TGTGCCAGCACCGTAGACAGGGGTGGCTACACCTTC.

The V call is TRBV7-6, the J call TRBJ1-2; D unclear. V dropped 5 bases and J dropped 0 bases, with 10 bases sitting between them. The CDR3 consists of 14 residues. Germline V CDR1 and CDR2: SGHVS, FNYEAQ. CDR3 amino acids: CASSPPGANYGYTF. The CDR3 DNA sequence: TGTGCCAGCAGCCCCCCCGGGGCTAACTATGGCTACACCTTC.

A few counts support this clonotype. V gene TRBV7-8 combines with J gene TRBJ2-1; 12 nucleotides line up with TRBD2. V lost 3 bases to trimming and J lost 6 bases; unmatched junction nucleotides: 12. Germline-derived CDR1 and CDR2 are SGHVS and FQNEAQ. CDR3 length equals 18 residues. CDR3 in amino acids: CASSLTSGGSSVGNEQFF. Written as DNA, the CDR3 is TGTGCCAGCAGCTTGACTAGCGGGGGCTCCAGTGTAGGCAATGAGCAGTTCTTC.

This chain connects TRBV28 to TRBJ2-7; the match to TRBD1 covers 7 bases. The trim removed 4 bases at V and 5 bases at J, leaving 11 bases unmatched. Germline CDR1 is MDHEN and CDR2 is SYDVKM. The length of the CDR3 is 15 residues. Here the CDR3 DNA reads TGTGCCAGCAGTTCGACCACGACAGGGATCGACGAGCAGTACTTC. The encoded protein is CASSSTTTGIDEQYF.

The V call is TRBV29-1, the J call TRBJ1-3; 7 bases agree with TRBD1. Germline V gene sequence: CDR1 SQVTM, CDR2 ANQGSEA. The CDR3 is made up of 13 amino acids. After removal of 5 bases from V and 4 bases from J, the junction contained 5 bases not matched to a gene. CDR3 in amino acids: CSVLGQDGNTIYF. CDR3 DNA: TGCAGCGTTTTAGGACAGGACGGAAACACCATATATTTT.

This clonotype was recorded a few times. The chain joins TRBV6-7 to TRBJ2-1; D is undetermined. Being an ORF, TRBV6-7 has a function that is uncertain. The CDR3 runs to 18 residues. V gave up 3 bases and J gave up 2 bases, with 20 bases separating them. DNA for the CDR3: TGTGCCAGCAGTTATGGGTGCGTACAGATAACGGCCTACAATGAGCAGTTCTTC. Translated, it gives CASSYGCVQITAYNEQFF.

This clonotype appeared a few times. The V gene is TRBV11-2, the J gene TRBJ1-2; perhaps TRBD1 as D (6 bases). This CDR3 comprises 14 residues. Per germline, CDR1 SGHAT and CDR2 FQNNGV. V lost 1 base and J lost 8, with 14 bases in between. The CDR3 bases are TGTGCCAGCAGCTTAGGACAGGTGGGATTGGGCTACACCTTC. Translated: CASSLGQVGLGYTF.

This clonotype came up many times. The V and J genes are TRBV10-2 and TRBJ2-1; 9 bases fit TRBD2. Trimming cost V 4 bases and J 3 bases; bases outside gene matches: 7. The V gene's germline CDR1 is WSHSY and CDR2 SAAADI. The CDR3 loop spans 16 amino acids. CDR3 nucleotides: TGCGCCAGCAGTGGAGTAGCGGGAGAGAGCTACAATGAGCAGTTCTTC. This translates into CASSGVAGESYNEQFF.

The gene calls are TRBV6-1 and TRBJ1-5; 8 positions match TRBD1. The J segment lost 2 bases and the V segment lost 6 bases, leaving 12 bases of the junction unmatched. CDR3 length: 17 amino acids. Germline CDR1 MNHNS, CDR2 SASEGT. The DNA of the CDR3 is TGTGCCAGCAGCCCCGACAGGGGTTTCTCTGGCAATCAGCCCCAGCATTTT. It is translated as CASSPDRGFSGNQPQHF.

This clonotype turned up a few times. V and J are TRBV5-3 and TRBJ1-2; the D is unclear. TRBV5-3 is sorted into the ORF group, with uncertain function. Trimming pared 8 bases from V and 4 bases from J, leaving 18 bases between. The CDR3 loop spans 14 amino acids. In DNA form, the CDR3 reads TGTGCCAGCAGCCGGGAGGCAGCTACCTATGGCTACACCTTC. Protein: CASSREAATYGYTF.

This sequence joins TRBV20-1 and TRBJ2-1; no clear D gene. Germline V CDR1 and CDR2: DFQATT, SNEGSKA (reference sequence). The ends were cut back, 1 base at V and 8 bases at J, with 15 bases in the middle. The CDR3 has 14 amino acids. Here the CDR3 reads CSARVRGQVHEQFF. Here the CDR3 DNA reads TGCAGTGCTAGAGTGCGCGGCCAAGTACATGAGCAGTTCTTC.

V is TRBV6-1 and J is TRBJ2-1; 7 nucleotides agree with TRBD1. CDR3 length: 12 amino acids. J was trimmed by 9 bases and V by 6 bases; bases with no gene match: 5. Germline CDR1 is MNHNS and CDR2 is SASEGT. The CDR3 DNA follows: TGTGCCAGCAGGAAAGACAGGGTTGAGCAGTTCTTC. Protein: CASRKDRVEQFF.

V usage is TRBV28 and J usage is TRBJ1-5; 7 bases are shared with TRBD1. Germline V lookup: CDR1 MDHEN, CDR2 SYDVKM. V lost 11 bases, J lost 8 bases, and 18 bases stayed unmatched. This CDR3 comprises 15 residues. This CDR3 reads CAVQLGQTLEEPQHF. For the CDR3, the DNA is TGTGCCGTTCAACTGGGACAGACCCTCGAAGAGCCCCAGCATTTT.

V and J are TRBV10-3 and TRBJ1-1; the D gene is possibly TRBD1 (5 bases). Per germline, CDR1 ENHRY and CDR2 SYGVKD. Between the trimmed V and J ends, which lost 5 bases and 0 bases, there was a span of 10 bases. The CDR3 loop spans 14 amino acids. This chain's CDR3 is CAISSGRMNTEAFF. In DNA form, the CDR3 reads TGTGCCATCAGTTCGGGACGGATGAACACTGAAGCTTTCTTT.

With regard to this clonotype: One end of the junction is discordant with germline, which a read error may explain. The genes are TRBV7-2 and TRBJ2-2, with 9 bases that match TRBD1. Germline V gene data show CDR1 as SGHTA and CDR2 as FQGNSA. CDR3 length equals 17 residues. CDR3: CANSLAPYRGRTGELFF. The CDR3 DNA reads as TGTGCCAACAGCCTAGCCCCATACAGGGGGCGTACCGGGGAGCTGTTTTTT. Supplemented by reference TRBV7-2 and TRBJ2-2, the full variable domain reads GAGVSQSPSNKVTEKGKDVELRCDPISGHTALYWYRQSLGQGLEFLIYFQGNSAPDKSGLPSDRFSAERTGGSVSTLTIQRTQQEDSAVYLCANSLAPYRGRTGELFFGEGSRLTVL.

This chain connects TRBV28 to TRBJ2-7; D not resolved. Deletions cut 6 bases from V and 7 bases from J, with 10 bases between. The CDR3 runs 11 residues. The germline V gene has CDR1 MDHEN and CDR2 SYDVKM. CDR3 sequence: CASRTLREQYF. CDR3 in DNA: TGTGCCAGCAGGACCCTAAGGGAGCAGTACTTC. Full variable domain (rest looked up from reference TRBV28 and TRBJ2-7): DVKVTQSSRYLVKRTGEKVFLECVQDMDHENMFWYRQDPGLGLRLIYFSYDVKMKEKGDIPEGYSVSREKKERFSLILESASTNQTSMYLCASRTLREQYFGPGTRLTVT.

This chain links TRBV7-9 with TRBJ2-7; D may be TRBD1 (5 bases). Trimming stripped 3 bases from V and 7 bases from J, with 13 bases between. The CDR3 has 13 residues. In germline, CDR1 is SEHNR, CDR2 FQNEAQ (reference sequence). The CDR3 DNA is TGTGCCAGCAGCTTTGACAGCGAAACTGAGCAGTACTTC. Its protein is CASSFDSETEQYF. The variable domain in full, with the rest retrieved from reference TRBV7-9 and TRBJ2-7, is DTGVSQNPRHKITKRGQNVTFRCDPISEHNRLYWYRQTLGQGPEFLTYFQNEAQLEKSRLLSDRFSAERPKGSFSTLEIQRTEQGDSAMYLCASSFDSETEQYFGPGTRLTVT.

V usage is TRBV7-3 and J usage is TRBJ2-7; TRBD2 matches at 12 bases. V dropped 6 bases and J dropped 7; count of bases not matched to a gene: 7. The CDR3 runs to 14 residues. Germline V CDR1 and CDR2: SGHTA, FQGTGA. CDR3 in amino acids: CASRGLAGAEEQYF. The DNA of the CDR3 is TGTGCCAGCAGGGGACTAGCGGGTGCTGAAGAGCAGTACTTC.

The V and J genes are TRBV6-1 and TRBJ1-2, with D perhaps matching TRBD1 (6 bases). The CDR3 is 16 amino acids. CDR1 and CDR2 from the germline V gene are MNHNS and SASEGT. V was shortened by 0 bases and J by 7 bases, with 18 bases between the two germline ends. The CDR3 coding sequence is TGTGCCAGCAGTGAAGCGCCCCGGGCCCGGGGGGCTGGCTACACCTTC. The encoded protein is CASSEAPRARGAGYTF.

The chain uses TRBV27 and TRBJ2-1, with no clear D. Germline values: CDR1 MNHEY, CDR2 SMNVEV (reference sequence). V lost 0 bases to trimming and J lost 0 bases, with 3 bases between them. The CDR3 runs 14 residues. The CDR3 DNA is TGTGCCAGCAGTTTATCTGGCTCCTACAATGAGCAGTTCTTC. Encoded protein: CASSLSGSYNEQFF.

The rearrangement uses TRBV5-1 and TRBJ2-1; 10 bases agree with TRBD2. V lost 1 base to trimming and J lost 9 bases; unmatched junction nucleotides: 10. The CDR3 spans 16 residues. Germline-derived CDR1 and CDR2 are SGHRS and YFSETQ. The CDR3 here is CASSLQGAGGRGEQFF. DNA for the CDR3: TGCGCCAGCAGCTTGCAAGGAGCGGGAGGGCGGGGTGAGCAGTTCTTC.

The rearrangement links TRBV6-2 or TRBV6-3 to TRBJ2-1; D remains ambiguous. CDR1 and CDR2 (germline): MNHEY, SVGEGT. Trimming removed 2 bases from V and 0 bases from J, with 11 bases in between. The CDR3 contains 16 residues. This chain's CDR3 is CASSYDTDGSYNEQFF. CDR3 nucleotide sequence: TGTGCCAGCAGTTACGACACAGATGGCTCCTACAATGAGCAGTTCTTC.

There are a few counts of this clonotype. The chain employs TRBV6-5 and TRBJ1-1, with unresolved D. V lost 2 bases and J 2 bases, leaving 12 bases between the germline ends. This CDR3 is built from 15 residues. Germline V gene sequence: CDR1 MNHEY, CDR2 SVGAGI. CDR3 coding DNA: TGTGCCAGCAGTTACACCCGCCGTAAAAACACTGAAGCTTTCTTT. The encoded protein is CASSYTRRKNTEAFF.

This clonotype was seen just once. V and J are TRBV15 and TRBJ2-7; TRBD1 is a possible D gene (5 bases). CDR1 LNHNV and CDR2 YYDKDF come from the germline V gene (reference sequence). The CDR3 contains 15 residues. Between the trimmed V and J ends, which lost 0 bases and 5 bases, there was a span of 14 bases. CDR3: CATSREVGRRDEQYF. In DNA form, the CDR3 reads TGTGCCACCAGCAGAGAGGTGGGGCGTAGGGACGAGCAGTACTTC.